Following are 31 T cell receptor beta chains from one sample sequenced in a study of response to subunit inactivated influenza vaccine. TCRdb fed the RT-PCR reads into MiXCR, producing one record per CDR3 protein. In the table there are roughly 700,000 distinct CDR3 sequences, over 11% of which are singletons. The source was PBMCs from blood, collected around two weeks before vaccination. The receptors stem from a middle-aged man who received an inactivated influenza vaccine.

The table lists this clonotype with a few counts. The rearrangement links TRBV7-2 to TRBJ2-3, with 10 bases fitting TRBD2. The CDR3 runs 16 residues. V dropped 10 bases and J dropped 4; count of bases not matched to a gene: 14. Germline CDR1 is SGHTA and CDR2 is FQGNSA. The CDR3 bases are TGTGCCACCCGGGAGGGTAGCGGGAGGTGGGCAGATACGCAGTATTTT. It yields the protein CATREGSGRWADTQYF. Using reference TRBV7-2 and TRBJ2-3 for the parts outside the CDR3, the full variable domain is GAGVSQSPSNKVTEKGKDVELRCDPISGHTALYWYRQSLGQGLEFLIYFQGNSAPDKSGLPSDRFSAERTGGSVSTLTIQRTQQEDSAVYLCATREGSGRWADTQYFGPGTRLTVL.

The chain has TRBV12-3 or TRBV12-4 and TRBJ2-1; no clear D gene. Trimming left V 3 bases short and J 6 bases short, with 6 bases between. The CDR3 extends over 12 amino acids. DNA of the CDR3: TGTGCCAGCAGTTTCCGGATCAATGAGCAGTTCTTC. Translating gives CASSFRINEQFF.

This clonotype has just a few counts. The rearrangement links TRBV7-2 to TRBJ2-7; 10 bases match TRBD2. Trimming took 5 bases from V and 0 from J; bases not matched to a gene: 4. The CDR3 length is 15 residues. CDR1 and CDR2 from the germline V gene are SGHTA and FQGNSA. CDR3 sequence (DNA): TGTGCCAGCAGCCCTAGCGGGGGACGCTCCTACGAGCAGTACTTC. As protein: CASSPSGGRSYEQYF.

The genes are TRBV3-1 and TRBJ1-2; TRBD1 agrees at 11 bases. Germline assignment: CDR1 LGHDT and CDR2 YNNKEL (reference sequence). The trim removed 0 bases at V and 4 bases at J, leaving 13 bases unmatched. The CDR3 has 19 amino acids. CDR3 sequence (DNA): TGTGCCAGCAGCCAAGATATAAGAATGGGACAGGGGGACCCCTATGGCTACACCTTC. Encoded protein: CASSQDIRMGQGDPYGYTF.

This clonotype has ten or more counts. This rearrangement joins TRBV2 to TRBJ1-2; 9 bases match TRBD1. Per the germline V gene, CDR1 is SNHLY and CDR2 is FYNNEI. The CDR3 is 14 amino acids. V trimming: 7 bases; J trimming: 8 bases; junction bases outside the gene matches: 11. CDR3 protein: CASTSGTGTGGYTF. CDR3 bases: TGTGCCAGCACCTCCGGGACAGGGACGGGGGGCTACACCTTC. Full variable domain (remainder filled in from reference TRBV2 and TRBJ1-2): EPEVTQTPSHQVTQMGQEVILRCVPISNHLYFYWYRQILGQKVEFLVSFYNNEISEKSEIFDDQFSVERPDGSNFTLKIRSTKLEDSAMYFCASTSGTGTGGYTFGSGTRLTVV.

The chain uses TRBV15 and TRBJ2-7; either TRBD1 or TRBD2 may supply D (6 bases each). Germline CDR1 LNHNV, CDR2 YYDKDF (reference sequence). V was pared by 0 bases and J by 5 bases, with 17 bases between. This CDR3 contains 16 residues. The chain's CDR3 is CATSREGWGAGDEQYF. CDR3 bases: TGTGCCACCAGCAGAGAAGGGTGGGGGGCTGGCGACGAGCAGTACTTC.

The chain links TRBV12-3 or TRBV12-4 to TRBJ1-5; no clear D. This CDR3 region has 13 residues. Trimming took 8 bases from V and 6 from J, leaving 14 bases between them. The CDR3 reads CASVMSMGQPQHF. DNA for the CDR3: TGTGCCAGCGTCATGAGCATGGGTCAGCCCCAGCATTTT.

The chain combines TRBV10-2 with TRBJ2-5; the match to TRBD2 covers 10 bases. The CDR3 length is 15 residues. J gave up 0 bases and V 6 bases, and 4 bases lay outside the gene matches. Germline V gene lookup returns CDR1 WSHSY and CDR2 SAAADI. The DNA for the CDR3 is TGCGCCAGCAGAAAAGCGGGGGGGTACCAAGAGACCCAGTACTTC. Translation: CASRKAGGYQETQYF.

V and J are TRBV7-8 and TRBJ2-1; 10 bases align to TRBD2. V shed 2 bases, J shed 4 bases, and the junction held 11 bases outside the gene matches. CDR3 length: 18 amino acids. Germline V gives CDR1 SGHVS, CDR2 FQNEAQ. The CDR3 is CASSLQFLLAGRYNEQFF. The CDR3 bases are TGTGCCAGCAGCTTACAGTTTTTACTAGCGGGGAGATACAATGAGCAGTTCTTC. Drawing the rest from reference TRBV7-8 and TRBJ2-1, the complete variable domain is GAGVSQSPRYKVAKRGQDVALRCDPISGHVSLFWYQQALGQGPEFLTYFQNEAQLDKSGLPSDRFFAERPEGSVSTLKIQRTQQEDSAVYLCASSLQFLLAGRYNEQFFGPGTRLTVL.

The chain uses TRBV15 and TRBJ2-5; D unclear. Germline CDR1 reads LNHNV; CDR2 reads YYDKDF (reference sequence). V gave up 0 bases and J gave up 1 base, with 9 bases separating them. This CDR3 region has 15 residues. CDR3 sequence: CATSRDGLVQETQYF. For the CDR3, the DNA is TGTGCCACCAGCAGAGATGGGCTAGTCCAAGAGACCCAGTACTTC.

This sequence joins TRBV6-5 and TRBJ2-2; no clear D. V was cut by 3 bases and J by 0 bases, with 5 bases left in between. This CDR3 comprises 14 residues. Germline CDR1 is MNHEY and CDR2 is SVGAGI. The CDR3 nucleotides are TGTGCCAGCAGTTATAACTCGAACACCGGGGAGCTGTTTTTT. Amino acid sequence: CASSYNSNTGELFF.

This clonotype was detected only a few times. This chain joins TRBV11-2 and TRBJ2-1; 16 bases match TRBD2. The V and J ends lost 5 bases and 7 bases, in that order; junction bases with no gene match: 17. Germline CDR1 is SGHAT and CDR2 is FQNNGV. The CDR3 covers 20 residues. CDR3 nucleotide sequence: TGTGCCAGCAGCGAATTACTTCCGGGACTAGCGGGGGGGAAGGGGAATGAGCAGTTCTTC. This encodes CASSELLPGLAGGKGNEQFF.

This clonotype showed up just a few times. V is TRBV12-3 or TRBV12-4 and J is TRBJ1-1; D gene ambiguous. V was pared by 5 bases and J by 1 base, with 11 bases between. CDR3 size: 14 residues. The CDR3 loop reads CASSKRAGNTEAFF. The CDR3 DNA sequence: TGTGCCAGCAGTAAAAGGGCGGGGAACACTGAAGCTTTCTTT.

Many counts were recorded for this clonotype. CDR3 sequence reads: CASSFYREGRTEAFF. The DNA for the CDR3 is TGTGCCAGCAGCTTCTACCGGGAGGGCAGAACTGAAGCTTTCTTT. The chain has TRBV7-8 and TRBJ1-1, with no clear D. The CDR3 totals 15 residues. The germline gives CDR1 SGHVS, CDR2 FQNEAQ. Trimming took off 3 bases at V and 5 bases at J, with 16 bases between the two ends. Combining the CDR3 with reference TRBV7-8 and TRBJ1-1 gives the whole variable domain GAGVSQSPRYKVAKRGQDVALRCDPISGHVSLFWYQQALGQGPEFLTYFQNEAQLDKSGLPSDRFFAERPEGSVSTLKIQRTQQEDSAVYLCASSFYREGRTEAFFGQGTRLTVV.

The V call is TRBV28, the J call TRBJ2-3; 9 nucleotides line up with TRBD1. Germline lookup yields CDR1 MDHEN and CDR2 SYDVKM. This CDR3 has 18 residues. Germline trimming cut 7 bases from V and 1 base from J; bases unmatched to any gene: 15. In nucleotides, the CDR3 is TGTGCCAGCACCTCCCGGGGACAGGGATCGGCGGGCACAGATACGCAGTATTTT. Translating it yields CASTSRGQGSAGTDTQYF.

The V call is TRBV5-5, the J call TRBJ2-5, with no clear D. CDR3 length equals 13 residues. The germline V gene has CDR1 SGHKS and CDR2 YYEKEE (reference sequence). V lost 7 bases and J 2 bases, leaving 12 bases between the germline ends. This chain's CDR3 is CASSKAPQETQYF. The CDR3 DNA reads TGTGCCAGCTCGAAGGCGCCTCAAGAGACCCAGTACTTC.

CDR3 nucleotides: TGTGCCAGCAGCTCACGCCCCGGGGGTCCGAGCTCCTACGAGCAGTACTTC. Protein: CASSSRPGGPSSYEQYF. The V gene is TRBV5-5, the J gene TRBJ2-7; tentative D call: TRBD2 (6 bases). V was pared by 3 bases and J by 0 bases, with 19 bases between. This CDR3 is built from 17 residues. Germline V gene data show CDR1 as SGHKS and CDR2 as YYEKEE (reference sequence).

The sample holds many counts of this clonotype. The chain joins TRBV6-5 to TRBJ2-7; 9 nucleotides line up with TRBD2. V lost 0 bases to trimming and J lost 3 bases; unmatched junction nucleotides: 6. The CDR3 length is 16 residues. CDR1 and CDR2 (germline): MNHEY, SVGAGI. The CDR3 region has the DNA TGTGCCAGCAGTTACTCTGCGGCTAGCGGGAACTACGAGCAGTACTTC. This encodes CASSYSAASGNYEQYF.

A few counts support this clonotype. The chain combines TRBV7-2 with TRBJ2-2; D is undetermined. V lost 4 bases and J 4 bases, leaving 19 bases between the germline ends. There are 17 residues in the CDR3. Germline CDR1 reads SGHTA; CDR2 reads FQGNSA. CDR3 bases: TGTGCCAGCAGCTCACGTACCATAATAACGGGCACCGGGGAGCTGTTTTTT. This sequence encodes CASSSRTIITGTGELFF.

The chain recombines TRBV7-8 with TRBJ2-3; the D gene is possibly TRBD2 (5 bases). CDR1 is SGHVS, CDR2 FQNEAQ, per germline. The CDR3 is 15 amino acids. Trimming cost V 5 bases and J 0 bases, with 12 bases left between them. The DNA for the CDR3 is TGTGCCAGCAGCCCGCGGAGGATTAGCACAGATACGCAGTATTTT. Its protein is CASSPRRISTDTQYF.

The chain employs TRBV10-3 and TRBJ2-7, with D possibly being TRBD1 or TRBD2 (5 bases each). V was cut by 4 bases and J by 6 bases, with 16 bases left in between. This CDR3 has 14 amino acids. CDR1 ENHRY and CDR2 SYGVKD come from the germline V gene. This CDR3 reads CAISGDLLKREQYF. CDR3 nucleotides: TGTGCCATCAGTGGGGACCTTTTGAAACGCGAGCAGTACTTC.

V usage is TRBV5-1 and J usage is TRBJ1-1; 12 nucleotides agree with TRBD1. CDR3 length: 15 residues. After removal of 4 bases from V and 10 bases from J, the junction contained 11 bases not matched to a gene. In germline, CDR1 is SGHRS, CDR2 YFSETQ. CDR3 residues: CASSPQPGQGAGAFF. DNA for the CDR3: TGCGCCAGCAGCCCGCAACCGGGACAGGGGGCAGGAGCTTTCTTT. The complete variable domain, with remaining parts taken from reference TRBV5-1 and TRBJ1-1, reads KAGVTQTPRYLIKTRGQQVTLSCSPISGHRSVSWYQQTPGQGLQFLFEYFSETQRNKGNFPGRFSGRQFSNSRSEMNVSTLELGDSALYLCASSPQPGQGAGAFFGQGTRLTVV.

V usage is TRBV27 and J usage is TRBJ2-7, with 7 bases that match TRBD2. Germline CDR1 reads MNHEY; CDR2 reads SMNVEV (reference sequence). The CDR3 runs to 15 residues. V lost 6 bases and J lost 4; bases outside the gene matches: 12. The CDR3 loop reads CASSESGLGGYEQYF. CDR3 DNA: TGTGCCAGCAGCGAAAGTGGTCTGGGGGGGTACGAGCAGTACTTC.

This clonotype has ten or more counts. This rearrangement joins TRBV6-2 or TRBV6-3 to TRBJ2-3; TRBD1 aligns across 8 bases. Germline CDR1 MNHEY, CDR2 SVGEGT. This CDR3 is 15 amino acids long. Germline trimming cut 5 bases from V and 4 bases from J; bases unmatched to any gene: 8. The CDR3 is CASSRRTGTSDTQYF. CDR3 sequence (DNA): TGTGCCAGCAGTCGACGGACAGGGACCTCAGATACGCAGTATTTT.

The chain couples TRBV6-6 to TRBJ2-5, with 8 bases that match TRBD1. Per germline, CDR1 MNHNY and CDR2 SVGAGI (reference sequence). The CDR3 runs 12 residues. The V and J ends lost 11 bases and 5 bases, in that order; junction bases with no gene match: 7. As DNA, the CDR3 is TGTGCCTTCGGGACAGGCCCCGAGACCCAGTACTTC. Translated: CAFGTGPETQYF.

This rearrangement joins TRBV5-1 to TRBJ2-7; D ambiguous. The CDR3 has 13 amino acids. V was trimmed by 0 bases and J by 3 bases, leaving 7 bases between them. Germline CDR1 SGHRS, CDR2 YFSETQ. Written as DNA, the CDR3 is TGCGCCAGCAGCTTGGCCCCAAACTACGAGCAGTACTTC. It translates to CASSLAPNYEQYF.

This chain joins TRBV20-1 and TRBJ2-1, with D tentatively TRBD1 (5 bases). The CDR3 is made up of 10 amino acids. Germline assignment: CDR1 DFQATT and CDR2 SNEGSKA (reference sequence). The V end was cut by 4 bases, the J end by 14 bases, with 12 bases between. The CDR3 spells CSAKAGFEFF. The CDR3, as DNA: TGCAGTGCTAAGGCAGGGTTCGAGTTCTTC.

This clonotype has just a few counts. The chain carries TRBV5-1 and TRBJ2-7; the match to TRBD1 covers 7 bases. Germline CDR1 and CDR2: SGHRS and YFSETQ. This CDR3 region has 15 residues. V was pared by 0 bases and J by 3 bases, with 6 bases of the junction left unmatched. The CDR3 bases are TGCGCCAGCAGCTTGGTTGGACAGGCAAGCTACGAGCAGTACTTC. Translated: CASSLVGQASYEQYF.

In its sample, this clonotype was seen a few times. The chain combines TRBV28 with TRBJ2-7; 8 nucleotides match TRBD1. From germline, CDR1 is MDHEN and CDR2 SYDVKM. CDR3 length: 12 residues. The V gene end was trimmed by 3 bases and the J gene end by 13 bases; junction bases not matched to a gene: 8. CDR3 sequence: CASSLGDRREYF. CDR3 in DNA: TGTGCCAGCAGTTTGGGGGACAGGCGGGAATACTTC. Full variable domain (outside the CDR3, taken from reference TRBV28 and TRBJ2-7): DVKVTQSSRYLVKRTGEKVFLECVQDMDHENMFWYRQDPGLGLRLIYFSYDVKMKEKGDIPEGYSVSREKKERFSLILESASTNQTSMYLCASSLGDRREYFGPGTRLTVT.

This chain connects TRBV29-1 to TRBJ2-2; 11 positions match TRBD2. Per the germline V gene, CDR1 is SQVTM and CDR2 is ANQGSEA. V trimming: 7 bases; J trimming: 3 bases; junction bases outside the gene matches: 7. The CDR3 runs to 15 residues. The CDR3 is CSALGTSGDTGELFF. The CDR3 DNA follows: TGCAGCGCCCTCGGGACTAGCGGAGACACCGGGGAGCTGTTTTTT.

This clonotype occurred many times. CDR3 DNA sequence: TGCAGCGTATCGCCGGGACTAAGCTCCTACAATGAGCAGTTCTTC. Translating it yields CSVSPGLSSYNEQFF. The rearrangement links TRBV29-1 to TRBJ2-1; 7 bases agree with TRBD2. V gave up 6 bases and J gave up 0 bases; unmatched junction bases: 8. Germline CDR1 reads SQVTM; CDR2 reads ANQGSEA. There are 15 residues in the CDR3.